The 8 T cell receptor beta chains given below trace back to one sample, sequenced in a study of OX40 agonist ivuxolimab in advanced cancers. Only in-frame clones appear in the TCRdb table, and some are missing; sequencing was by immunoSEQ multiplex PCR. This table has fewer than 85,000 clones, 84% appearing once. The sequencing here drew on CD4+ or CD8+ T cells sorted from blood, taken in a trial of the OX40 agonist ivuxolimab. These receptors were taken from an adult with an advanced solid tumor such as melanoma, head and neck, liver or kidney cancer.

The V and J genes are TRBV5-6 and TRBJ2-2, with TRBD1 matching over 7 bases. The CDR3 loop spans 16 amino acids. After removal of 3 bases from V and 4 bases from J, the junction contained 9 bases not matched to a gene. CDR1 and CDR2 (germline): SGHDT, YYEEEE. The CDR3 region is CASSSGTARPTGELFF. The CDR3 bases are TGTGCCAGCAGCTCCGGGACAGCCCGACCCACCGGGGAGCTGTTTTTT. Looking up the rest from reference TRBV5-6 and TRBJ2-2 gives the full variable domain: DAGVTQSPTHLIKTRGQQVTLRCSPKSGHDTVSWYQQALGQGPQFIFQYYEEEERQRGNFPDRFSGHQFPNYSSELNVNALLLGDSALYLCASSSGTARPTGELFFGEGSRLTVL.

The chain couples TRBV19 to TRBJ1-5; D unclear. Germline V gives CDR1 LNHDA, CDR2 SQIVND (reference sequence). The CDR3 runs to 13 residues. V was clipped by 5 bases and J by 2 bases, with 7 bases between them. CDR3 sequence (DNA): TGTGCCAGTAGTTGGCGGGGCAATCAGCCCCAGCATTTT. Translation: CASSWRGNQPQHF.

The chain has TRBV18 and TRBJ1-2; TRBD1 might be the D (5 bases). CDR3 length equals 13 residues. The germline V gene encodes CDR1 KGHSH and CDR2 LQKENI. Trimming removed 4 bases at V and 8 bases at J, with 14 bases between. Here the CDR3 reads CASSQTRGAGYTF. DNA for the CDR3: TGTGCCAGCTCACAGACGAGGGGCGCAGGCTACACCTTC.

The genes are TRBV28 and TRBJ2-7; D possibly matches TRBD1 or TRBD2 (6 bases each). The V gene's germline CDR1 is MDHEN and CDR2 SYDVKM. The CDR3 is made up of 15 amino acids. The V and J ends lost 3 bases and 5 bases respectively, with 17 bases between them. The CDR3 protein is CASSLPPGAAHEQYF. The CDR3 region has the DNA TGTGCCAGCAGTTTGCCCCCGGGGGCCGCCCACGAGCAGTACTTC.

This clone was detected only a few times. The rearrangement uses TRBV6-5 and TRBJ2-7, with TRBD2 as a possible D gene (6 bases). Germline V CDR1 and CDR2: MNHEY, SVGAGI. Deletions cut 6 bases from V and 6 bases from J, with 18 bases between. The CDR3 runs 14 residues. The CDR3 spells CASRKGGPVGEQYF. DNA for the CDR3: TGTGCCAGCAGAAAGGGAGGCCCGGTGGGCGAGCAGTACTTC.

This chain connects TRBV29-1 to TRBJ1-1; 7 bases agree with TRBD1. The CDR3 is 13 residues long. Germline V gives CDR1 SQVTM, CDR2 ANQGSEA. The junction had 7 bases not matched to a gene; V was cut back by 7 bases and J by 2 bases. The CDR3 spells CSGAQGTNTEAFF. CDR3 bases: TGCAGCGGGGCACAGGGGACTAACACTGAAGCTTTCTTT.

The DNA of the CDR3 is TGTGCCAGCAGCGTAGAGGGACGGGCCTCTGGGGCCAACGTCCTGACTTTC. This sequence encodes CASSVEGRASGANVLTF. V usage is TRBV9 and J usage is TRBJ2-6; D is tentatively TRBD1 or TRBD2 (5 bases each). In germline, CDR1 is SGDLS, CDR2 YYNGEE. Deletions cut 0 bases from V and 0 bases from J, with 10 bases between. The CDR3 is 17 amino acids.

As DNA, the CDR3 is TGTGCCATCAGCGGGGACAGGGCTCATTCACCCCTCCACTTT. Amino acids: CAISGDRAHSPLHF. This chain connects TRBV10-3 to TRBJ1-6; 9 nucleotides agree with TRBD1. V lost 6 bases, J lost 8 bases, and 5 bases stayed unmatched. Germline CDR1 is ENHRY and CDR2 is SYGVKD. The CDR3 spans 14 residues.